The present entry profiles one TCR beta chain with its context. Its antigen remains unidentified. No base quality information exists; no much larger clone differs at one position. The donors were healthy, HIV-negative adults with no recently reported acute infections or vaccinations. Only Caucasian adults living in Nashville, Tennessee, USA were represented among the donors. Magnetic negative selection was used to enrich CD4+ T cells, after which naive cells were positively selected on CD45RA and the negative fraction became the memory subset. Blood was obtained by leukapheresis, after which PBMCs were separated by Ficoll-Histopaque density gradient centrifugation and cryopreserved in liquid nitrogen vapor phase. Purity and quantity of every magnetically sorted T cell population were checked by analytical flow cytometry. Genomic DNA was isolated from every sorted fraction and measured by UV absorbance on a Nanodrop 2000c.

This specimen comes from a study of shared clonotypes between healthy human individuals (dated by TCRdb to the early 2020s). The study in broad terms: The cohort included three men and a couple of women between 18 and 49 years of age. For each donor, three plates each were used for CD4 naive and CD4 memory, two plates were used for CD8 naive, and one plate was used for CD8 memory. To estimate repertoire size and how much clonotype sharing occurs between individuals, the study deeply sequenced the blood TCR repertoires of five healthy adults. Libraries were prepared and TCR repertoires were sequenced by different laboratories using diverse techniques, in order to increase sequencing depth and limit assay-specific biases. Each donor's leukapheresis produced roughly between roughly 0.85 and 9.5 billion PBMCs.

Using the deep immunoSEQ assay, multiplex PCR amplified TCR CDR3 regions from genomic DNA. Extracted genomic DNA from each cell subset was distributed evenly across all wells of several immunoSEQ 96-well plates, and each plate was treated as a replicate. For sorted subsets, around 200 ng genomic DNA, equal to 30,000 to 35,000 T cell genomes, was loaded into each replicate PCR. Purified libraries were measured with a Qubit 3.0 fluorometer, size-checked on a Bioanalyzer 2100, and measured again with the KAPA Library Quantification kit. A separate single-read 150-cycle Illumina NextSeq 550 flow cell was used to sequence each immunoSEQ 96-well plate. The authors processed their data as follows. Because the immunoSEQ output included only junctional sequences and no quality scores, the filtering could not be the same as the filtering used for full-length reads. Sequences were annotated with PyIR, a Python wrapper for IgBLAST v1.9, and V/J genes and CDR3 were assigned using IMGT germline references. Reads with weak V/J assignments (E-value above 1e-6), missing CDR3, stop codons, out-of-frame junctions, or ambiguous translated residues were removed. V3J clonotypes were defined by identical inferred V gene, J gene, and CDR3 amino acid sequence. The percentage overlap between two repertoires was calculated by dividing the number of shared unique clonotypes by the size of the smaller repertoire. RTK rarefaction, the Chao1 estimator, and Recon v2.1 estimates of unobserved clonotypes were used to assess repertoire richness. For all TCRbeta clonotypes obtained by the gDNA method from several donors, generation probabilities were computed with OLGA. This immuneACCESS table, as held by TCRdb, lists in-frame sequences with V and J called but not all clones. Of the missing ones, under half trace to an unresolved V gene in checked studies; the others have no known cause. V, J and clone size reflect that table, while D and trimming were determined from the DNA. The sample profile shows about 980,000 clones; 76% of them were found once. In total, the top ten clones hold about 1.5% of the sample.

On the study overall, not on this receptor specifically: Even with the large sequencing depth, rarefaction of the sorted-subset datasets indicated that sequencing was incomplete. Pairwise subsampling indicated that sequencing depth was expected to affect the degree of clonotype sharing among donors. Higher generation probabilities were observed for clonotypes shared by all four sorted-subset donors than for non-shared clonotypes. Across a handful of donors, roughly 5% of naive CD4, approximately 3.5% of naive CD8, roughly 2.3% of memory CD4, and under 0.45% of memory CD8 clonotypes were shared. Only blood was sampled, and tissue TCR repertoires likely differ from those in blood. The small number of donors limited the genetic and exposure-history diversity represented. Estimated clonotype richness was generally larger for naive than for memory subsets.

This TCR was sampled from a man in his late teens or twenties in good health. Input material: memory CD4+ T cells sorted from blood. Taken with the paper, the label for cell subset or site translates to: CD45RA-negative fraction.

The CDR3 reads CAWSELTEQFF. The sequence in DNA is TGTGCCTGGAGTGAACTAACTGAGCAGTTCTTC. Recombination connected TRBV30 to TRBJ2-1; the D gene is unclear. The germline V gene (reference sequence) gives CDR1 as GTSNPN and CDR2 as SVGIG. Including the terminal cysteine and phenylalanine, the CDR3 comprises 11 residues. CDR3 DNA is the only sequence kept; it has 33 bases, read in frame from the first base. Between the V and J ends, shortened by 1 base and 9 bases respectively, the junction contains 7 bases. The variable domain in full, with residues beyond the CDR3 obtained from the reference TRBV30 and TRBJ2-1 genes, is SQTIHQWPATLVQPVGSPLSLECTVEGTSNPNLYWYRQAAGRGLQLLFYSVGIGQISSEVPQNLSASRPQDRQFILSSKKLLLSDSGFYLCAWSELTEQFFGPGTRLTVL.